This TCR beta chain was sequenced in a study of OX40 agonist ivuxolimab in advanced cancers. Study summary: Patients received ivuxolimab, an agonistic anti-OX40 (CD134) antibody. The group had a mean age of around 60 years, ranged from about 20 to 85, and was approximately 81% male. Study observations and caveats: In a subset of nonresponders, normalized T-cell clonal expansion was also low.

To note about this clone: Its matching antigen is unknown.

TCRdb's table, derived via immunoSEQ multiplex PCR, lists solely in-frame clones and lacks some. Counted here are about 14,000 clones, around 82% occurring once; the ten biggest clones make up 15% to 20%. Losses at the gene ends were 5 bases for V and 5 bases for J; bases not matched to a gene: 4. This CDR3 comprises 13 residues. Germline values: CDR1 LNHDA, CDR2 SQIVND (reference sequence). The chain joins TRBV19 to TRBJ2-3, with 7 nucleotides matching TRBD1. The source is an adult with an advanced solid tumor such as melanoma, head and neck, liver or kidney cancer. The sample consisted of CD4+ or CD8+ T cells sorted from blood, taken in a trial of the OX40 agonist ivuxolimab. The CDR3 reads CASSLWDRDTQYF. The CDR3 region has the DNA TGTGCCAGTAGTCTATGGGACAGAGATACGCAGTATTTT. Full variable domain (missing parts from reference TRBV19 and TRBJ2-3): DGGITQSPKYLFRKEGQNVTLSCEQNLNHDAMYWYRQDPGQGLRLIYYSQIVNDFQKGDIAEGYSVSREKKESFPLTVTSAQKNPTAFYLCASSLWDRDTQYFGPGTRLTVL.